The sequence of this T cell receptor (beta chain) was determined in a study of blood T cell repertoires in COVID-19. Study details: T cells, B-cell-depleted T cells, or PBMCs provided the cDNA or gDNA that served as material.

After removal of 6 bases from V and 2 bases from J, the junction contained 11 bases not matched to a gene. CDR1 SQVTM and CDR2 ANQGSEA come from the germline V gene. The CDR3 sequence is 15 residues long. Assay used: immunoSEQ multiplex PCR; TCRdb lists only in-frame clones, some missing. This table has under 90,000 clones, around 80% appearing once. The chain joins TRBV29-1 to TRBJ2-7; 9 nucleotides agree with TRBD1. This receptor was obtained from an elderly woman with active or convalescent COVID-19. The sample consisted of peripheral blood. As DNA, the CDR3 is TGCAGCGTGGAGGGTACCGGGACAGGGACCTACGAGCAGTACTTC. This translates into CSVEGTGTGTYEQYF.